A single sample is the source of the 4 T cell receptor beta chains below, sequenced in a study of T-cell memory formation after mild COVID-19. From the 5' RACE reads, TCRdb called clonotypes with MiXCR, one entry per CDR3 protein. Counted here are a few hundred thousand distinct CDR3 sequences, 20% to 25% occurring once; the ten biggest clones make up roughly a fifth. The source material was PBMCs or a T cell subset sorted from them (not recorded which). These receptors were taken from a man aged 18 to 30 who had mild COVID-19 (a few samples of this study predate the infection). Cell type and time point are not known.

The chain uses TRBV7-9 and TRBJ2-1, with D possibly matching TRBD1 (5 bases). The CDR3 is 13 amino acids. V gave up 5 bases and J gave up 3 bases, with 8 bases separating them. Germline loops: CDR1 SEHNR, CDR2 FQNEAQ (reference sequence). For the CDR3, the DNA is TGTGCCAGCAGCGACAGAAACTACAATGAGCAGTTCTTC. Translated, it gives CASSDRNYNEQFF.

The chain joins TRBV7-9 to TRBJ2-7, with 7 bases matching TRBD1. The CDR3 totals 13 residues. Germline V CDR1 and CDR2: SEHNR, FQNEAQ (reference sequence). V shed 5 bases, J shed 4 bases, and the junction held 5 bases outside the gene matches. The CDR3 reads CASSMGQLYEQYF. As DNA, the CDR3 is TGTGCCAGCAGCATGGGACAGTTATACGAGCAGTACTTC.

CDR3 bases: TGTGCCAGCAGACGTTCGAACACTGAAGCTTTCTTT. Protein: CASRRSNTEAFF. The chain employs TRBV7-9 and TRBJ1-1; no reliable D call. In germline, CDR1 is SEHNR, CDR2 FQNEAQ (reference sequence). The CDR3 runs to 12 residues. Trimming removed 6 bases from V and 1 base from J, with 6 bases in between.

The V gene is TRBV5-1, the J gene TRBJ2-5; 10 nucleotides line up with TRBD2. From germline, CDR1 is SGHRS and CDR2 YFSETQ. This CDR3 comprises 16 residues. V was pared by 0 bases and J by 5 bases, with 7 bases of the junction left unmatched. The CDR3 DNA is TGCGCCAGCAGCTTGGCTGTAGCGGGGGGTTTGGAGACCCAGTACTTC. Its protein product is CASSLAVAGGLETQYF.